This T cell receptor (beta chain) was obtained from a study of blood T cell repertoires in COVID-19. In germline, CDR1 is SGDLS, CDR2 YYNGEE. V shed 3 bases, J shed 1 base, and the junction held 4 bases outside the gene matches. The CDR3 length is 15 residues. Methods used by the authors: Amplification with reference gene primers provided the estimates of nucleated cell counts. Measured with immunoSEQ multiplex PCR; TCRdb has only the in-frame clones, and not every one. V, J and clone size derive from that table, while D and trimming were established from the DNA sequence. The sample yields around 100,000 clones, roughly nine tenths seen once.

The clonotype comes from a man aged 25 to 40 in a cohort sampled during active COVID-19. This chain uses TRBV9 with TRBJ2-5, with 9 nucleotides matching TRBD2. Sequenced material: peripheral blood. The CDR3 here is CASSARLAVQETQYF. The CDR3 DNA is TGTGCCAGCAGCGCACGACTAGCGGTCCAAGAGACCCAGTACTTC.